The TCR beta chain under discussion was sequenced for a study of blood T cell repertoires in COVID-19. Study information: Researchers got acute and convalescent COVID-19 samples from the United States, Italy and Spain. PBMCs, B-cell-depleted T cells, or T cells provided the cDNA or gDNA that made up the material.

As originally analysed: Estimation of nucleated cell counts relied on the amplification of reference gene primers. The method was immunoSEQ multiplex PCR; TCRdb's version includes in-frame clones alone and lacks a portion of them. D and trimming were read from the DNA, whereas the V and J calls and clone size are those reported in that table. The sample holds some 380,000 clones; more than 70% are singletons and the top ten take 1% to 1.5%. This study enrolled people aged about 18 to 100 from approximately 25 US geographic areas. The CDR3 contains 18 residues. The rearrangement links TRBV21-1 to TRBJ1-1; TRBD1 is taken as the D call from the table, unchecked against the DNA. TRBV21-1 is described as a pseudogene. The specimen was PBMCs or T cells enriched from blood (not recorded which). The source is a man aged 30-40 years who had recovered from COVID-19. Here the CDR3 DNA reads TGTGCCAGCAGCAAAGGATTTGGCACAGGTGAGTCGAACACTGAAGCTTTCTTT. Translated: CASSKGFGTGESNTEAFF.